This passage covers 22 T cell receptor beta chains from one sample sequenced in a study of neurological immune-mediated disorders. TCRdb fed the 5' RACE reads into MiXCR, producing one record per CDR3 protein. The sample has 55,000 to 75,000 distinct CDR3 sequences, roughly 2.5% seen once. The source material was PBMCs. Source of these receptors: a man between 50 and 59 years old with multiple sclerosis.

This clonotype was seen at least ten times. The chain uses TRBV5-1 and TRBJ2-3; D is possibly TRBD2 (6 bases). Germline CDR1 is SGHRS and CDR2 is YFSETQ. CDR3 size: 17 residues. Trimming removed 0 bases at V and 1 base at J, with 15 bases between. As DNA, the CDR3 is TGCGCCAGCAGCTTGGGTAATGCCGGCGGGGGCACAGATACGCAGTATTTT. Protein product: CASSLGNAGGGTDTQYF.

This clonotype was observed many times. CDR3 coding DNA: TGTGCCAGCAGCCAAGCCCGGACAGGGGGCTCCTACAATGAGCAGTTCTTC. It yields the protein CASSQARTGGSYNEQFF. The chain recombines TRBV3-1 with TRBJ2-1; 10 bases are a match to TRBD1. The CDR3 totals 17 residues. The trim removed 1 base at V and 0 bases at J, leaving 3 bases unmatched. CDR1 and CDR2 (germline): LGHDT, YNNKEL (reference sequence).

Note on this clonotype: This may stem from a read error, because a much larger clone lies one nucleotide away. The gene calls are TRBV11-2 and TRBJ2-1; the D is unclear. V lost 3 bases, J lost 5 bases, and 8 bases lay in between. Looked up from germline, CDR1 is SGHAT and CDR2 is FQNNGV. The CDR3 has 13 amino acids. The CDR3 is CASSFTLDNEQFF. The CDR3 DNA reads TGTGCCAGCAGCTTTACCCTGGACAATGAGCAGTTCTTC.

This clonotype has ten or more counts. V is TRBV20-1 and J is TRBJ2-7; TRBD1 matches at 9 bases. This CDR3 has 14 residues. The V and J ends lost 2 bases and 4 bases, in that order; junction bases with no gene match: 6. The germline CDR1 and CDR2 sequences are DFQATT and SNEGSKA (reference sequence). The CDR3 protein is CSARSGTGIYEQYF. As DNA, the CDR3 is TGCAGTGCTAGAAGCGGGACAGGGATTTACGAGCAGTACTTC.

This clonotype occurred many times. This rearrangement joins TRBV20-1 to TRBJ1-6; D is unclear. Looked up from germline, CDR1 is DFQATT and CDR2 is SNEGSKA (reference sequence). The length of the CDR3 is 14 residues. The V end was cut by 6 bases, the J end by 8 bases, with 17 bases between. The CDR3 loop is CSAMPRGWDSPLHF. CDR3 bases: TGCAGTGCCATGCCCCGGGGATGGGATTCACCCCTCCACTTT.

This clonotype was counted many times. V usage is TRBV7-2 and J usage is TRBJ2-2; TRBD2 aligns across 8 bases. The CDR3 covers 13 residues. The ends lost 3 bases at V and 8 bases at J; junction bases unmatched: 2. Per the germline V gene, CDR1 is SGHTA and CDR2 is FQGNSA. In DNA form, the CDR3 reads TGTGCCAGCAGCTTGGGACTAGTAGGGGAGCTGTTTTTT. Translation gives CASSLGLVGELFF.

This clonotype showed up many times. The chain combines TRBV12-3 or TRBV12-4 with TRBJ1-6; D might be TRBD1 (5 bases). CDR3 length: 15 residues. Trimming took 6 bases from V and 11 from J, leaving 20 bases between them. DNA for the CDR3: TGTGCCAGCAGCCAGGGACGGCTGGGATTTACACCCCTCCACTTT. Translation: CASSQGRLGFTPLHF.

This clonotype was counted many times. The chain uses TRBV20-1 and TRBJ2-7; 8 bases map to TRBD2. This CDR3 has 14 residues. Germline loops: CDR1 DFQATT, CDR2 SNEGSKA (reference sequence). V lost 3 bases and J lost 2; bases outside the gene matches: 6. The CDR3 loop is CSASSSGDPYEQYF. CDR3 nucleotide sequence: TGCAGTGCTAGTAGTAGCGGGGATCCCTACGAGCAGTACTTC.

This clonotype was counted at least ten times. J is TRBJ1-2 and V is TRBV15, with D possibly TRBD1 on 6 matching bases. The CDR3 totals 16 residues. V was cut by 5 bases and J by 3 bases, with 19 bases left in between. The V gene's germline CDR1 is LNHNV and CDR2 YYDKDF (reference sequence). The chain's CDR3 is CATSPLAGEDDYGYTF. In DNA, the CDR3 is TGTGCCACCAGCCCCTTGGCAGGGGAAGATGACTATGGCTACACCTTC.

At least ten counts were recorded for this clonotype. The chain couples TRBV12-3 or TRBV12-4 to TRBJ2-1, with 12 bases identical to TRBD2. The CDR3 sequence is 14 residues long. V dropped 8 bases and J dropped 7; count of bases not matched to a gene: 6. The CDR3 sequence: CASLAGGPYNEQFF. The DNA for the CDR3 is TGTGCCAGCCTAGCGGGGGGGCCTTATAATGAGCAGTTCTTC.

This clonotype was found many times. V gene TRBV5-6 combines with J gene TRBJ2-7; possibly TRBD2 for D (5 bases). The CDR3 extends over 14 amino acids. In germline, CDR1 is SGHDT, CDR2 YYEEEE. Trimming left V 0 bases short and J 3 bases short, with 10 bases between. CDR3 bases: TGTGCCAGCAGCTTGGAGGACGGGGACTACGAGCAGTACTTC. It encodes CASSLEDGDYEQYF.

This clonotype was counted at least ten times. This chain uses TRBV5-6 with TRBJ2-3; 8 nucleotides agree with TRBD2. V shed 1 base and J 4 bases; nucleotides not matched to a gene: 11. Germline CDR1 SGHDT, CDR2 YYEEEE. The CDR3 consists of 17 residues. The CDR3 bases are TGTGCCAGCAGCTTGCAAGCGGGGGCCGGTGTCTCAGATACGCAGTATTTT. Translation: CASSLQAGAGVSDTQYF.

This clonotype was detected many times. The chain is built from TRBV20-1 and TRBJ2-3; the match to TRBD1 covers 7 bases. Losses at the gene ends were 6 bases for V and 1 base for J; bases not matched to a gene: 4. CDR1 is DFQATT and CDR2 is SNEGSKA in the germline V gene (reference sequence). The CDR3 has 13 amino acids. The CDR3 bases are TGCAGTGCCCTAGGACAGGGCACAGATACGCAGTATTTT. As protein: CSALGQGTDTQYF.

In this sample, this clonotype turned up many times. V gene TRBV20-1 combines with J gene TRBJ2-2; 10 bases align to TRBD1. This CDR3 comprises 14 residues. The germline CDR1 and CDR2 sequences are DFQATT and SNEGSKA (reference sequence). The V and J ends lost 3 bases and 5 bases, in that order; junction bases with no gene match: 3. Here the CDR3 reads CSARWGQGTGELFF. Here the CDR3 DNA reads TGCAGTGCTAGGTGGGGACAGGGGACCGGGGAGCTGTTTTTT.

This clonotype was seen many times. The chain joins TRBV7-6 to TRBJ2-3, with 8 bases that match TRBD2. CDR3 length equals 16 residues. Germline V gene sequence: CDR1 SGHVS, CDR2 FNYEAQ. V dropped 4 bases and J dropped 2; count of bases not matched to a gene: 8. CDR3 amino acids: CASSSPLAEVTDTQYF. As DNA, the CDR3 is TGTGCCAGCAGCTCCCCACTAGCGGAGGTCACAGATACGCAGTATTTT.

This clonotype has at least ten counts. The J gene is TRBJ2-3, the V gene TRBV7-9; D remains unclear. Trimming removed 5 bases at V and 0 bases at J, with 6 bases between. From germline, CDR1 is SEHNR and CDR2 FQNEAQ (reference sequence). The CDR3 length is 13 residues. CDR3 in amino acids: CASSDASTDTQYF. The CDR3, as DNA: TGTGCCAGCAGCGACGCTAGCACAGATACGCAGTATTTT.

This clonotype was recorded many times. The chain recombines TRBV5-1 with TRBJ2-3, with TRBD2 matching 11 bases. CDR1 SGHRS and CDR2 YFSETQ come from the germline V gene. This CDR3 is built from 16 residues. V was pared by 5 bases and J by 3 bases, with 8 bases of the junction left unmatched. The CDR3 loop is CASRATSGATTDTQYF. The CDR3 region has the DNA TGCGCCAGCAGGGCGACTAGCGGGGCAACAACAGATACGCAGTATTTT.

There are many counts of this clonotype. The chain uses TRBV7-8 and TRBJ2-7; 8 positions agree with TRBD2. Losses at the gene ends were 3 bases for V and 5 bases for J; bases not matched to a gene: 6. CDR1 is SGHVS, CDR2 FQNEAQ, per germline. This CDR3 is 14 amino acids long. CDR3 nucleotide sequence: TGTGCCAGCAGCTTCTCCGGGGGGGCAAACGAGCAGTACTTC. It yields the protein CASSFSGGANEQYF.

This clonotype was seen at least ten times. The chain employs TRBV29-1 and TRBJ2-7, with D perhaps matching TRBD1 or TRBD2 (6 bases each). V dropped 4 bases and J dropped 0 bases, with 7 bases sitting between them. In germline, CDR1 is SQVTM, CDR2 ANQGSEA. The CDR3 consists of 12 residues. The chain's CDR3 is CSVAGASYEQYF. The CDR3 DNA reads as TGCAGCGTTGCGGGGGCCTCCTACGAGCAGTACTTC.

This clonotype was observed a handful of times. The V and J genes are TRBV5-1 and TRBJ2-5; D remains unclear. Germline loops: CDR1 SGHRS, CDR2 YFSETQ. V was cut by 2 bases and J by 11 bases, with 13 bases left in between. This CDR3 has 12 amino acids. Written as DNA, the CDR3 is TGCGCCAGCAGCTTTAACCAAGAGAAACAGTACTTC. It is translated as CASSFNQEKQYF. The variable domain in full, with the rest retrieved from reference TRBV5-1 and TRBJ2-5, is KAGVTQTPRYLIKTRGQQVTLSCSPISGHRSVSWYQQTPGQGLQFLFEYFSETQRNKGNFPGRFSGRQFSNSRSEMNVSTLELGDSALYLCASSFNQEKQYFGPGTRLLVL.

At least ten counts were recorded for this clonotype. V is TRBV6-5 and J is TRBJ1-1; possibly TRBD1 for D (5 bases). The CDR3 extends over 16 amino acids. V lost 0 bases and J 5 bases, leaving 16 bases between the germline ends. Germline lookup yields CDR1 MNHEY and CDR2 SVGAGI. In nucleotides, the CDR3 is TGTGCCAGCAGTTACTCCCGAGGGGCCCAAAGGACTGAAGCTTTCTTT. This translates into CASSYSRGAQRTEAFF.

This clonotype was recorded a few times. CDR3 sequence (DNA): TGTGCCAGCAGCCGCGCGGGGGGGCCAGAGACCCAGTACTTC. It codes for CASSRAGGPETQYF. The chain has TRBV6-5 and TRBJ2-5; 9 nucleotides match TRBD2. The junction had 6 bases not matched to a gene; V was cut back by 6 bases and J by 4 bases. The CDR3 extends over 14 amino acids. Looked up from germline, CDR1 is MNHEY and CDR2 is SVGAGI.